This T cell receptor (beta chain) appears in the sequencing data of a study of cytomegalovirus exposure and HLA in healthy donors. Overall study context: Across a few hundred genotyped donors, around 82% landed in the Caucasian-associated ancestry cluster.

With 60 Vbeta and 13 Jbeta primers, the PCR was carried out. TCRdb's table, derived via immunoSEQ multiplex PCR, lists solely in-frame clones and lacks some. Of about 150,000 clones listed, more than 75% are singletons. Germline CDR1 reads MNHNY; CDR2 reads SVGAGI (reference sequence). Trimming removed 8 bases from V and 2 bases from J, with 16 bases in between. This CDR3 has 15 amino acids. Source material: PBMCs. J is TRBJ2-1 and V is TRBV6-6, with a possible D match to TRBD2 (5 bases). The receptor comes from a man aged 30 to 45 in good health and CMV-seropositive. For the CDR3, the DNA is TGTGCCAGCCAAATACTAGGGCCCGCCTACAATGAGCAGTTCTTC. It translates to CASQILGPAYNEQFF.